These 8 T cell receptor beta chains were all obtained from the same sample, sequenced in a study of T cell responses to AZD1222 COVID-19 vaccine. Produced via immunoSEQ multiplex PCR; TCRdb's table is partial and in-frame only. The sample lists a few hundred thousand clones, just over 90% seen once, with around 0.5% in the top ten. Here the sequenced sample was peripheral blood, taken on day 0 of AZD1222 vaccination. The source of these receptors is an adult in good health.

This chain joins TRBV18 and TRBJ1-3, with D perhaps TRBD1 (5 bases). This CDR3 region has 14 residues. Germline V gene data show CDR1 as KGHSH and CDR2 as LQKENI. The V and J ends lost 3 bases and 5 bases respectively, with 11 bases between them. This chain's CDR3 is CASSPTGTRNTIYF. CDR3 coding DNA: TGTGCCAGCTCACCTACCGGGACGAGAAACACCATATATTTT.

This chain uses TRBV20-1 with TRBJ2-1; 12 bases are a match to TRBD2. Per the germline V gene, CDR1 is DFQATT and CDR2 is SNEGSKA (reference sequence). Trimming took 3 bases from V and 8 from J; bases not matched to a gene: 2. CDR3 length equals 13 residues. The CDR3 is CSASTSGGYEQFF. The CDR3 nucleotides are TGCAGTGCTAGTACTAGCGGGGGGTATGAGCAGTTCTTC.

J is TRBJ1-5 and V is TRBV19; D perhaps matches TRBD1 (6 bases). V lost 3 bases to trimming and J lost 6 bases, with 24 bases between them. Germline values: CDR1 LNHDA, CDR2 SQIVND (reference sequence). The CDR3 contains 18 residues. CDR3 protein: CASSMYGGALKALQPQHF. In DNA form, the CDR3 reads TGTGCCAGTAGTATGTATGGGGGGGCGCTCAAGGCGCTTCAGCCCCAGCATTTT.

The chain combines TRBV28 with TRBJ2-7; no clear D. The CDR3 extends over 11 amino acids. Trimming took off 10 bases at V and 5 bases at J, with 12 bases between the two ends. Germline V gives CDR1 MDHEN, CDR2 SYDVKM. The CDR3 sequence is CATSLFNEQYF. The CDR3 coding sequence is TGTGCCACCTCCCTATTTAACGAGCAGTACTTC.

The V and J genes are TRBV15 and TRBJ1-2, with D maybe TRBD1 (5 bases). Germline V gene sequence: CDR1 LNHNV, CDR2 YYDKDF (reference sequence). The CDR3 runs 14 residues. The V and J ends lost 0 bases and 12 bases respectively, with 17 bases between them. DNA of the CDR3: TGTGCCACCAGCAGAGATACGAAAGAGGGGATAAACACCTTC. Translated, it gives CATSRDTKEGINTF.

The chain employs TRBV18 and TRBJ1-5; TRBD1 matches 8 bases. Germline assignment: CDR1 KGHSH and CDR2 LQKENI. V lost 6 bases to trimming and J lost 6 bases; unmatched junction nucleotides: 10. The CDR3 covers 15 residues. The DNA for the CDR3 is TGTGCCAGCTCTCGCGACAGGGGAAGGATTCAGCCCCAGCATTTT. As protein: CASSRDRGRIQPQHF.

This rearrangement joins TRBV28 to TRBJ2-7; unclear D gene. There are 16 residues in the CDR3. V gave up 5 bases and J gave up 0 bases, with 17 bases separating them. The germline V gene encodes CDR1 MDHEN and CDR2 SYDVKM. As DNA, the CDR3 is TGTGCCAGCAGTAAACTCCAGCCTGCTGGCTCCTACGAGCAGTACTTC. Translating it yields CASSKLQPAGSYEQYF.

CDR3: CASSNQGAQNGELFF. The CDR3, as DNA: TGTGCCAGCAGCAACCAGGGGGCGCAGAACGGGGAGCTGTTTTTT. The rearrangement uses TRBV5-4 and TRBJ2-2, with TRBD1 identical over 8 bases. The CDR3 has 15 residues. Looked up from germline, CDR1 is SGHNT and CDR2 is YYREEE (reference sequence). Germline trimming cut 4 bases from V and 7 bases from J; bases unmatched to any gene: 9.